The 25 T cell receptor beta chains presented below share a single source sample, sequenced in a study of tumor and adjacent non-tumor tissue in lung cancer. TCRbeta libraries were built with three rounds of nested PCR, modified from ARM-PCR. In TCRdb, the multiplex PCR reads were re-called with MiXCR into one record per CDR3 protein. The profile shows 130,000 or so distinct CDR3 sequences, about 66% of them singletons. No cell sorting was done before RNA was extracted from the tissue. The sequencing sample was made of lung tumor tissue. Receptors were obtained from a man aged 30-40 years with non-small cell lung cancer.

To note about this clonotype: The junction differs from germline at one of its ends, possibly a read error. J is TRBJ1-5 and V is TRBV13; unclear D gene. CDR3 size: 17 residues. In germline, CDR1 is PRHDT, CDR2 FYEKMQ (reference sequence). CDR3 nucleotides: TGTGCCAGCAGCTTCCGAGGGAGGGAGCGAAGCAATCAGCCCCAGTATTTC. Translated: CASSFRGRERSNQPQYF.

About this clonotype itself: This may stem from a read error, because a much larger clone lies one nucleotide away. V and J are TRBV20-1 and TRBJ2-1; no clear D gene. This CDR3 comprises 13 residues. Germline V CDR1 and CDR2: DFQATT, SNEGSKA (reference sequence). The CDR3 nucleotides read TGCAGTGTCGGGCAGAGCTCCCACAATGAGCAGTTCTTC. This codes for CSVGQSSHNEQFF.

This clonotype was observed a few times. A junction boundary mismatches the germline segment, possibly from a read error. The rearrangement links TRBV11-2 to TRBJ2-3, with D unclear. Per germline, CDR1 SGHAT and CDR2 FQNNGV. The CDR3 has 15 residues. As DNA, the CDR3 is TGTGCCGGCAGCTCTAACTTAGGAAACAGAGATACGCAGTATTTT. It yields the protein CAGSSNLGNRDTQYF.

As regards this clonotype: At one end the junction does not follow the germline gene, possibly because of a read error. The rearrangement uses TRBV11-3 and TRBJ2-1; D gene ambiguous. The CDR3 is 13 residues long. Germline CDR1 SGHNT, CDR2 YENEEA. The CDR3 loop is CASSLSPGNEQFF. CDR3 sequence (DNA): TGTGCAAGCAGCCTCTCACCTGGCAATGAGCAGTTCTTC.

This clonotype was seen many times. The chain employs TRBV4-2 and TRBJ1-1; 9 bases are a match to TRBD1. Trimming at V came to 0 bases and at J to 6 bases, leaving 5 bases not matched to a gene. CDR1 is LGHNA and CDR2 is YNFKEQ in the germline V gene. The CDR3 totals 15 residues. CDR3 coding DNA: TGTGCCAGCAGCCAAGACGGACAGGGGCGGTCTGAAGCTTTCTTT. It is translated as CASSQDGQGRSEAFF.

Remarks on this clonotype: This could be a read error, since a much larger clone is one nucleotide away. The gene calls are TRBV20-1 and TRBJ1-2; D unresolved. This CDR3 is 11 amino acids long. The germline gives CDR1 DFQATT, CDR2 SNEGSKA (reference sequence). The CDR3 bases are TGCAGTACTAGTTCGGACTATGGCTACACCTTC. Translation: CSTSSDYGYTF.

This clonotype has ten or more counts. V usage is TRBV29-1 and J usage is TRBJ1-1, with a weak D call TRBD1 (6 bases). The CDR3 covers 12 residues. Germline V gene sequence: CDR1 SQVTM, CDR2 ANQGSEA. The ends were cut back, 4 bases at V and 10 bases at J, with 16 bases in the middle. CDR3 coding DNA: TGCAGCGTTGGGTTCGGGGGGCGGCGAGCTTTCTTT. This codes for CSVGFGGRRAFF.

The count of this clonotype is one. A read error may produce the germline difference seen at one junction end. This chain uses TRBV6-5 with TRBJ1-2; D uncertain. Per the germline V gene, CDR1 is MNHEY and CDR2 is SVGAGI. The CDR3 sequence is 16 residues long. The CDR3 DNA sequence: TGTGCCAGAAGTTACGATGTGTCGCGAGCTAACTATGGCTACACCTTC. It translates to CARSYDVSRANYGYTF.

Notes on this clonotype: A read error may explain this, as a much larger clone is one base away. The DNA for the CDR3 is TGTGCCAGCAGCCAAGAAGTCAGGGGTCAAGAGATCCAGTACTTC. It is translated as CASSQEVRGQEIQYF. This chain connects TRBV4-2 to TRBJ2-5, with D possibly matching TRBD1 (6 bases). In germline, CDR1 is LGHNA, CDR2 YNFKEQ. CDR3 length: 15 residues.

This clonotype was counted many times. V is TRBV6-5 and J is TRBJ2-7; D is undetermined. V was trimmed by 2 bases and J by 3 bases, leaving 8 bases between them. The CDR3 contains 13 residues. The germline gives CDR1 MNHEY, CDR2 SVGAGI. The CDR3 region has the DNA TGTGCCAGCAGTTACGCCACCCACTACGAGCAGTACTTC. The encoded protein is CASSYATHYEQYF.

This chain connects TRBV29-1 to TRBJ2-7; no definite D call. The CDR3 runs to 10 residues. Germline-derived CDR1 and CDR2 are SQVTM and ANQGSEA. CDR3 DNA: TGCATCGTAATTCAGCATGAGCAGTACTTC. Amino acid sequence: CIVIQHEQYF.

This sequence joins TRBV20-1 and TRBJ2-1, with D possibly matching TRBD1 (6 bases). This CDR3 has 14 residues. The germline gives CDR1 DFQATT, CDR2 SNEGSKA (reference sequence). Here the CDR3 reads CNDRTAWGHNEQFF. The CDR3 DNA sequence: TGCAATGATAGAACGGCGTGGGGGCATAATGAGCAGTTCTTC.

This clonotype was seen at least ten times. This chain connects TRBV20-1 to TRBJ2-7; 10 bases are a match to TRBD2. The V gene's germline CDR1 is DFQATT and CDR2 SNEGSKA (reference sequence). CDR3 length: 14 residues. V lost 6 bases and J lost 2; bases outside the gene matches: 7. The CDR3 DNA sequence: TGCAGTGCCGAACTAGCGGGAAGTCCCTACGAGCAGTACTTC. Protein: CSAELAGSPYEQYF.

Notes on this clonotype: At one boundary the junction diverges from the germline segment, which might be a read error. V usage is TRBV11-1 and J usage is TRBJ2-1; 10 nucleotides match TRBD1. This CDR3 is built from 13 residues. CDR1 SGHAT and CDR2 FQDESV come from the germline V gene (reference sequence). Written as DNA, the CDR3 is TGTTCCAGCAGCAAGGACAGGGGGAATGAGCAGTTCTTC. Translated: CSSSKDRGNEQFF.

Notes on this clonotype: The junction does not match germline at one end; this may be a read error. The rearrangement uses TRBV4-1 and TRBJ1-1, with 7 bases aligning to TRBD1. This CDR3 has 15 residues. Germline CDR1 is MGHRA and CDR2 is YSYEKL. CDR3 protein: CASSQDEGADTDTLF. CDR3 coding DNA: TGCGCCAGCAGCCAAGATGAGGGGGCAGACACTGATACTCTCTTT.

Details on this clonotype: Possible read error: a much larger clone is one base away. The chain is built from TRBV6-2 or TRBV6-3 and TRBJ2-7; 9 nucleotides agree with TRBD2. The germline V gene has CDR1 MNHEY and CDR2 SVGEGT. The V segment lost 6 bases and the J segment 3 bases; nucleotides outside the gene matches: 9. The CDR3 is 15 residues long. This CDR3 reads CASSRWTSVDYEQYF. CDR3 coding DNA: TGTGCCAGCAGCCGTTGGACTAGCGTAGACTACGAGCAGTACTTC.

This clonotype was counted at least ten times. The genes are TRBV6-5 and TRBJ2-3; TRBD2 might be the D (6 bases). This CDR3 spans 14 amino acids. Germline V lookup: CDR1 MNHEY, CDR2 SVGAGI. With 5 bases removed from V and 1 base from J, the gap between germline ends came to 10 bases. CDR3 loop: CASSITGGTDTQYF. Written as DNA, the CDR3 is TGTGCCAGCAGTATAACGGGGGGCACAGATACGCAGTATTTT.

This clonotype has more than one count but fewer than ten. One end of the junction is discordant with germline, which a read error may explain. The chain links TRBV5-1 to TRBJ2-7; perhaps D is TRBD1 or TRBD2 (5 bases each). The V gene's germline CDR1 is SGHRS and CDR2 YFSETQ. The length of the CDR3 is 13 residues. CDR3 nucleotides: TGCGCCAGCAGCTTAGGGGCTGACTACGAGCAGTGCTTC. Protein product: CASSLGADYEQCF.

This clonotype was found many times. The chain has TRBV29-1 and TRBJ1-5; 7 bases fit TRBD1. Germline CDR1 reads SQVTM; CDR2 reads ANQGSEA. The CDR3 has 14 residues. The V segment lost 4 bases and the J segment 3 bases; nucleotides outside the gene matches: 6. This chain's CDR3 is CSVAQGRNNQPQHF. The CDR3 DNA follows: TGCAGCGTTGCACAGGGGCGCAACAATCAGCCCCAGCATTTT.

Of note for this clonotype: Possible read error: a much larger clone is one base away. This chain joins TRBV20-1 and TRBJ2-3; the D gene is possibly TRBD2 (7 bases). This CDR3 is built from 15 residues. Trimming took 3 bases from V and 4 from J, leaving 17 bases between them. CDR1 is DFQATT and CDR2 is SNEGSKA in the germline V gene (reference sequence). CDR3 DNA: TGCAGTGCTAGTGGTCGCGGGGGCGGCTCAGATACGCAGTATTTT. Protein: CSASGRGGGSDTQYF.

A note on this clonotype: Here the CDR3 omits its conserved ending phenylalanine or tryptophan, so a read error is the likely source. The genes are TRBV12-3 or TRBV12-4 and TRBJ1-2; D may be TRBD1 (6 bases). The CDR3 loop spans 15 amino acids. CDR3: CASSLGRQGNYGYTY. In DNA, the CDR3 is TGTGCCAGCAGTTTAGGGCGGCAGGGGAACTATGGTTACACCTAC.

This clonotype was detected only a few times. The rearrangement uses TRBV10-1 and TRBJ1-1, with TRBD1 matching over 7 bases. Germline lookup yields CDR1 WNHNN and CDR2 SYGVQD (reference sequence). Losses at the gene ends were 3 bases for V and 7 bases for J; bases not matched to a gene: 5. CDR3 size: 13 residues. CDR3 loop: CASSEVQGSEAFF. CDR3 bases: TGCGCCAGCAGTGAAGTACAGGGGAGTGAAGCTTTCTTT.

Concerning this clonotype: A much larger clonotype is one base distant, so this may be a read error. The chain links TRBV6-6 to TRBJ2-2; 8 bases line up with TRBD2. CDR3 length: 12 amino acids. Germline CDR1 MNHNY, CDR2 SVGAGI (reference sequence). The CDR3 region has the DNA TGTGCCACCAGTTACGGGGGGGTGGAGCTGTTTTTT. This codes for CATSYGGVELFF.

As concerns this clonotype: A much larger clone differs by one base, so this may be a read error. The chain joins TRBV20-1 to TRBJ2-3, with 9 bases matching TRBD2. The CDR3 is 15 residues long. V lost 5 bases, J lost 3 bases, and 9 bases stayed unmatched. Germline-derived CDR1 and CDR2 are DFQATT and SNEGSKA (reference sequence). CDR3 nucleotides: TGCAGTGCTCCTATTAGCGGGGGTCGGACAGATACGCAGTATTTT. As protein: CSAPISGGRTDTQYF.

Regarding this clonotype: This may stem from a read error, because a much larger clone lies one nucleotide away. CDR3 amino acids: CASSFGGGCGDEQFF. The CDR3 DNA is TGTGCCAGCAGCTTTGGGGGAGGGTGTGGTGATGAGCAGTTCTTC. The V and J genes are TRBV5-4 and TRBJ2-1; 7 nucleotides match TRBD2. The CDR3 extends over 15 amino acids. Germline trimming cut 2 bases from V and 8 bases from J; bases unmatched to any gene: 10. The germline V gene has CDR1 SGHNT and CDR2 YYREEE (reference sequence).